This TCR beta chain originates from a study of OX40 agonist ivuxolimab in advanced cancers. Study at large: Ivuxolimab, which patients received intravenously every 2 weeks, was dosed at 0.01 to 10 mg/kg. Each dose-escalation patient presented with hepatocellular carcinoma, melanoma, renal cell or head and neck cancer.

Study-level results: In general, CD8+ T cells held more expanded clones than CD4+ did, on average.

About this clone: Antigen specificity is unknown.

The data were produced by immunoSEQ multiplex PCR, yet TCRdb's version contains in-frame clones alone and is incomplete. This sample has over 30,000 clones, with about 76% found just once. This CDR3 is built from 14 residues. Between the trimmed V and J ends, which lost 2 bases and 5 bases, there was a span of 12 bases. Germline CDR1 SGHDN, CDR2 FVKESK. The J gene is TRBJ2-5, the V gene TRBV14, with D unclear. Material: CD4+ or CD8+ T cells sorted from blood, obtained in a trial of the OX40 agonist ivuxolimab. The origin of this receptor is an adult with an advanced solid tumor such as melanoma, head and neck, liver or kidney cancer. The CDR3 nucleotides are TGTGCCAGCAGCCAAATTGTTGGTCGGGAGACCCAGTACTTC. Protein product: CASSQIVGRETQYF.